This TCR beta chain is from a study of breast tumors, draining lymph nodes, adjacent tissues. Study-level results: Compared with lymph nodes, tumors were less diverse; compared with nontumor tissue, more. That most tumor T cells come from lymph nodes remained unproven.

Details on this clonotype: The antigen remains undetermined. One end of the junction is discordant with germline, which a read error may explain.

The germline V gene has CDR1 SEHNR and CDR2 FQNEAQ (reference sequence). The CDR3 runs 17 residues. Samples came from axillary lymph nodes draining the breast cancer. TCRdb passed the multiplex PCR reads through MiXCR, listing each CDR3 protein once. The sample lists 150,000 to 200,000 distinct CDR3 sequences, 30% to 35% occurring once. The sequencing input was axillary lymph node tissue. The chain carries TRBV7-9 and TRBJ2-3, with 9 nucleotides matching TRBD1. The sequence derives from a female donor with breast cancer. Some clones in this sample may be carry-over from other donors' samples. CDR3: CASSLLTTGGVIDPQYF. The DNA of the CDR3 is TGTGCCAGCAGCTTACTAACGACAGGGGGGGTCATAGATCCGCAGTATTTT.